The entry below gives a single TCR beta chain sequence along with its context. Using its own MiXCR run on the RT-PCR reads, TCRdb lists one record per CDR3 protein. The sample consists of 4,000 to 5,000 distinct CDR3 sequences, roughly 24% of them appearing once. The CDR3 length is 16 residues. The V gene lost 3 bases and the J gene lost 0 bases, with 14 bases spanning the gap. This record belongs to a study of patients and donors after allogeneic stem cell transplantation. This rearrangement joins TRBV12-3 or TRBV12-4 to TRBJ1-1; D unclear. The sample taken for sequencing was blood, either unsorted or a sorted T cell fraction (not recorded which). This receptor was obtained from a human donor who was either an allogeneic HSCT recipient or a stem cell or donor lymphocyte infusion donor (not recorded which). It is not recorded whose cells these are; they may come from a transplant donor. Here the CDR3 DNA reads TGTGCCAGCAGTTTTGGGAGTTGGTCCGTGAACACTGAAGCTTTCTTT. Its protein product is CASSFGSWSVNTEAFF.